The rows below give T cell receptor beta chains drawn from one sample of a study of cytomegalovirus exposure and HLA in healthy donors. Generated by immunoSEQ multiplex PCR, the TCRdb table keeps only in-frame clones and is missing some. The table shows more than 140,000 clones, with 64% occurring only once. The sample consisted of PBMCs. The receptor set was obtained from a woman aged 30 to 39 in good health and CMV-seropositive. Each CDR3 is given with its conserved first and last residue. A D gene is named only where the DNA matches it firmly. Rows give clone size only sometimes, using once, few, many, or a class for an expanded clone.

len	d_gene	v_gene	abundance	j_gene	CDR3aa	CDR3nt
14	.	TRBV5-1	.	TRBJ2-7	CASSLSSGGYEQYF	TGCGCCAGCAGCTTGTCTTCAGGGGGGTACGAGCAGTACTTC
13	.	TRBV28	.	TRBJ1-4	CATSGPPNEKLFF	TGTGCCACTTCAGGGCCCCCAAATGAAAAACTGTTTTTT
15	.	TRBV30	.	TRBJ1-4	CAWSQEQGFNEKLFF	TGTGCCTGGAGTCAGGAACAGGGATTTAATGAAAAACTGTTTTTT
14	.	TRBV28	.	TRBJ1-2	CASSLFIRGNGYTF	TGTGCCAGCAGTTTATTCATCCGGGGGAATGGCTACACCTTC
13	.	TRBV11-2	.	TRBJ1-1	CASSFSGGTEAFF	TGTGCCAGCAGCTTCTCTGGGGGGACTGAAGCTTTCTTT
12	.	TRBV5-1	.	TRBJ2-1	CASSETTNEQFF	TGCGCCAGCAGCGAGACAACCAATGAGCAGTTCTTC
15	TRBD1	TRBV7-2	.	TRBJ2-7	CASSLLDRGGHEQYF	TGTGCCAGCAGCTTGCTGGACAGGGGAGGACACGAGCAGTACTTC
14	TRBD1	TRBV7-9	.	TRBJ1-1	CASSLGTGNTEAFF	TGTGCCAGCAGCCTCGGGACAGGGAACACTGAAGCTTTCTTT
15	.	TRBV28	.	TRBJ1-5	CASNRSPVGNQPQHF	TGTGCCAGCAACCGTAGTCCGGTGGGCAATCAGCCCCAGCATTTT
15	.	TRBV2	.	TRBJ1-5	CASKRDGVSNQPQHF	TGTGCCAGCAAACGTGACGGGGTTAGCAATCAGCCCCAGCATTTT
12	TRBD1	TRBV10-3	.	TRBJ2-5	CAISGTGETQYF	TGTGCCATCAGTGGGACAGGGGAGACCCAGTACTTC
15	.	TRBV27	.	TRBJ1-5	CASSFTGYSNQPQHF	TGTGCCAGCAGTTTCACCGGGTATAGCAATCAGCCCCAGCATTTT
14	.	TRBV27	.	TRBJ1-4	CASRLGGAGEKLFF	TGTGCCAGCAGACTGGGAGGGGCAGGAGAAAAACTGTTTTTT
13	TRBD1	TRBV2	few	TRBJ1-1	CASARQGNTEAFF	TGTGCCAGCGCCCGACAGGGAAACACTGAAGCTTTCTTT
13	.	TRBV29-1	.	TRBJ1-5	CSVGGGRNQPQHF	TGCAGCGTTGGGGGGGGGAGGAATCAGCCCCAGCATTTT
14	TRBD1	TRBV6-5	.	TRBJ1-5	CASSSTGGNQPQHF	TGTGCCAGCAGCTCGACAGGGGGCAATCAGCCCCAGCATTTT
15	TRBD1	TRBV10-3	.	TRBJ1-3	CAISEPRGPGNTIYF	TGTGCCATCAGTGAACCCAGGGGGCCTGGAAACACCATATATTTT
16	TRBD1	TRBV5-6	.	TRBJ1-2	CASSFRATGYDHGYTF	TGTGCCAGCAGCTTTAGGGCGACAGGGTACGATCATGGCTACACCTTC
15	.	TRBV7-9	.	TRBJ2-2	CASSLAGRYTGELFF	TGTGCCAGCAGCTTAGCGGGGCGGTACACCGGGGAGCTGTTTTTT
14	.	TRBV5-1	few	TRBJ2-5	CASSPGGVGETQYF	TGCGCCAGCAGCCCTGGAGGGGTGGGAGAGACCCAGTACTTC
14	.	TRBV7-9	few	TRBJ1-1	CASSYQTEDTEAFF	TGTGCCAGCAGCTACCAGACGGAGGACACTGAAGCTTTCTTT
17	TRBD2	TRBV4-2	few	TRBJ2-5	CASSQEGSSGRGETQYF	TGTGCCAGCAGCCAAGAGGGGTCTAGCGGGCGGGGGGAGACCCAGTACTTC
17	TRBD1	TRBV5-1	.	TRBJ2-3	CASSLPWGQRDTDTQYF	TGCGCCAGCAGCTTGCCCTGGGGACAGAGAGACACAGATACGCAGTATTTT
14	.	TRBV6-5	.	TRBJ2-3	CASSLQGTTDTQYF	TGTGCCAGCAGTTTACAGGGAACCACAGATACGCAGTATTTT
17	.	TRBV29-1	.	TRBJ2-5	CSVEKISWGRELETQYF	TGCAGCGTTGAAAAAATATCGTGGGGGCGGGAGTTAGAGACCCAGTACTTC
15	TRBD1	TRBV12-5	few	TRBJ1-5	CASALGQCSNQPQHF	TGTGCTAGTGCCCTGGGACAGTGTAGCAATCAGCCCCAGCATTTT
14	TRBD1	TRBV11-2	.	TRBJ2-1	CASSSGTGFNEQFF	TGTGCCAGCAGCTCCGGGACAGGGTTTAATGAGCAGTTCTTC
12	.	TRBV6-5	.	TRBJ2-7	CAATGNQYEQYF	TGTGCCGCAACAGGGAATCAATACGAGCAGTACTTC
14	.	TRBV5-1	.	TRBJ2-7	CASSSEVGNYEQYF	TGCGCCAGCAGCTCGGAGGTAGGAAACTACGAGCAGTACTTC
13	TRBD2	TRBV7-2	.	TRBJ2-7	CASSLAGEGEQYF	TGTGCCAGCAGCTTAGCAGGGGAGGGCGAGCAGTACTTC
15	.	TRBV7-8	.	TRBJ1-3	CASSLRGPSGNTIYF	TGTGCCAGCAGCCTCAGGGGTCCCTCTGGAAACACCATATATTTT
15	.	TRBV5-4	few	TRBJ1-2	CASSGGDEAQYGYTF	TGTGCCAGCAGTGGGGGGGACGAGGCCCAATATGGCTACACCTTC
13	TRBD1	TRBV6-6	.	TRBJ2-1	CASSRQGGNEQFF	TGTGCCAGCTCCCGACAGGGTGGCAATGAGCAGTTCTTC
13	TRBD1	TRBV28	.	TRBJ1-5	CASSPNRGQPQHF	TGTGCCAGCAGTCCAAACAGGGGACAGCCCCAGCATTTT
13	.	TRBV25-1	.	TRBJ2-7	CASSERLRGEQYF	TGTGCCAGCAGTGAAAGGTTACGCGGCGAGCAGTACTTC
15	.	TRBV6-5	.	TRBJ1-3	CACATKGMAGNTIYF	TGTGCCTGTGCGACGAAGGGGATGGCTGGAAACACCATATATTTT
12	.	TRBV28	few	TRBJ1-5	CASSKEGRPQHF	TGTGCCAGCAGCAAGGAGGGGAGGCCCCAGCATTTT
13	TRBD1	TRBV18	few	TRBJ2-7	CASSSGTGNEQYF	TGTGCCAGCTCATCCGGGACAGGGAACGAGCAGTACTTC
13	.	TRBV2	once	TRBJ1-1	CASSVQGYTEAFF	TGTGCCAGCAGTGTGCAGGGTTACACTGAAGCTTTCTTT
17	TRBD1	TRBV30	.	TRBJ2-5	CAWRSEIYTGGLKTQYF	TGTGCCTGGCGAAGTGAGATATATACAGGGGGCTTGAAGACCCAGTACTTC
15	TRBD2	TRBV9	.	TRBJ2-1	CASTPSGATYNEQFF	TGTGCCAGCACCCCCAGCGGGGCCACCTACAATGAGCAGTTCTTC
17	.	TRBV5-1	.	TRBJ2-3	CASSSVGGPSSTDTQYF	TGCGCCAGCAGCTCCGTCGGGGGGCCTAGTAGCACAGATACGCAGTATTTT
14	.	TRBV19	.	TRBJ1-1	CASSLQGVNTEAFF	TGTGCCAGTAGTCTACAGGGAGTGAACACTGAAGCTTTCTTT
14	.	TRBV4-1	.	TRBJ2-7	CASSQVQGAYEQYF	TGCGCCAGCAGCCAAGTGCAGGGTGCCTACGAGCAGTACTTC
14	.	TRBV19	.	TRBJ2-7	CASSPGVTPYEQYF	TGTGCCAGTAGTCCCGGGGTCACGCCCTACGAGCAGTACTTC
16	TRBD2	TRBV14	.	TRBJ2-7	CASSQGGSGRLDEQYF	TGTGCCAGCAGCCAAGGAGGTAGCGGGAGGTTGGACGAGCAGTACTTC
12	TRBD2	TRBV29-1	.	TRBJ2-1	CSAGLDRGEQFF	TGCAGCGCCGGACTAGATAGAGGTGAGCAGTTCTTC
16	.	TRBV7-9	.	TRBJ2-7	CASSLLVGGSSYEQYF	TGTGCCAGCAGCCTCCTCGTTGGGGGGAGCTCCTACGAGCAGTACTTC
14	TRBD1	TRBV5-1	.	TRBJ1-6	CASSWGQEDSPLHF	TGCGCCAGCAGCTGGGGACAGGAGGATTCACCCCTCCACTTT
16	.	TRBV7-9	.	TRBJ1-6	CASSPVSIGRDPPLHF	TGTGCCAGCAGCCCCGTTTCGATTGGCAGGGATCCACCCCTCCACTTT
16	TRBD1	TRBV11-2	.	TRBJ2-5	CASSPRTGGNNRTQYF	TGTGCCAGCAGCCCCCGGACAGGGGGGAATAATAGGACCCAGTACTTC
14	.	TRBV7-9	.	TRBJ2-3	CASSSQGGADTQYF	TGTGCCAGCAGCTCCCAAGGGGGTGCAGATACGCAGTATTTT
16	TRBD2	TRBV18	.	TRBJ2-3	CASSPLSSGSLRTQYF	TGTGCCAGCTCACCACTGAGTAGCGGGAGTTTACGGACGCAGTATTTT
14	TRBD1	TRBV7-6	.	TRBJ1-1	CASSQGQGGTEAFF	TGTGCCAGCAGCCAAGGACAGGGAGGGACTGAAGCTTTCTTT
16	.	TRBV18	.	TRBJ2-3	CASSPPMIAGTDTQYF	TGTGCCAGCTCACCACCGATGATCGCCGGGACAGATACGCAGTATTTT
14	.	TRBV30	few	TRBJ1-6	CALEGGALNSPLHF	TGTGCCCTGGAAGGCGGGGCCCTTAATTCACCCCTCCACTTT
16	.	TRBV5-6	few	TRBJ1-2	CASSSLYRGKIYGYTF	TGTGCCAGCAGCTCACTATATAGGGGGAAGATCTATGGCTACACCTTC
14	.	TRBV19	.	TRBJ2-2	CASKAQGNTGELFF	TGTGCCAGTAAGGCACAGGGGAACACCGGGGAGCTGTTTTTT
15	TRBD2	TRBV5-8	few	TRBJ2-3	CASSVTSGSTDTQYF	TGTGCCAGCAGCGTGACTAGCGGAAGCACAGATACGCAGTATTTT
15	.	TRBV27	once	TRBJ2-3	CASSPRQGFADTQYF	TGTGCCAGCAGTCCTAGGCAGGGGTTTGCAGATACGCAGTATTTT